What follows describes a single TCR beta chain. The source of the sample is a study of shared clonotypes between healthy human individuals. Sequencing was performed with immunoSEQ multiplex PCR; in TCRdb, only in-frame clones are kept and a portion is missing. The repertoire holds more than 400,000 clones, about 96% seen once, with under 0.065% in the top ten. Trimming removed 5 bases from V and 1 base from J, with 11 bases in between. This CDR3 is 14 amino acids long. Per the germline V gene, CDR1 is MDHEN and CDR2 is SYDVKM. This rearrangement joins TRBV28 to TRBJ1-1; D may be TRBD1 (5 bases). The sequenced material came from naive CD4+ T cells sorted from blood. Subset of the sample: CD45RA+ positively selected. This receptor was obtained from a woman aged 25 to 39 in good health. The CDR3 DNA reads TGTGCCAGCAGTAACAGGCCCTCGAACACTGAAGCTTTCTTT. The encoded protein is CASSNRPSNTEAFF. The full variable domain, with the rest looked up from reference TRBV28 and TRBJ1-1, is DVKVTQSSRYLVKRTGEKVFLECVQDMDHENMFWYRQDPGLGLRLIYFSYDVKMKEKGDIPEGYSVSREKKERFSLILESASTNQTSMYLCASSNRPSNTEAFFGQGTRLTVV.